The 27 T cell receptor beta chains below were found in one sample sequenced in a study of T cell responses to AZD1222 COVID-19 vaccine. Method: immunoSEQ multiplex PCR; TCRdb's copy keeps in-frame clones and lacks some. The data contain under 150,000 clones, approximately 84% of them singletons. Source: peripheral blood, taken on day 0 of AZD1222 vaccination. These receptors all come from an adult in good health.

The CDR3 region has the DNA TGTGCCAGCAGCTTTCGAGGGGAAGAGACCCAGTACTTC. Amino acid sequence: CASSFRGEETQYF. V gene TRBV5-6 combines with J gene TRBJ2-5, with D perhaps TRBD1 or TRBD2 (5 bases each). The V gene's germline CDR1 is SGHDT and CDR2 YYEEEE. The CDR3 loop spans 13 amino acids. V lost 2 bases, J lost 3 bases, and 8 bases lay in between.

On this clone itself: Germline and junction disagree at one end, which may indicate a read error. V and J are TRBV3-1 (or the pseudogene TRBV3-2) and TRBJ1-1; D call uncertain. Germline lookup yields CDR1 LGHDT and CDR2 YNNKEL (reference sequence). The length of the CDR3 is 14 residues. CDR3 amino acids: CASSYYGENTKAFF. The CDR3 DNA reads TGTGCCAGCAGCTACTATGGGGAGAACACTAAAGCTTTCTTT.

This clone was recorded only once. V gene TRBV27 combines with J gene TRBJ2-7; D not certain. V was cut by 8 bases and J by 3 bases, with 5 bases left in between. From germline, CDR1 is MNHEY and CDR2 SMNVEV (reference sequence). There are 10 residues in the CDR3. The CDR3 sequence is CASGNYEQYF. Written as DNA, the CDR3 is TGTGCCAGCGGGAACTACGAGCAGTACTTC.

V gene TRBV2 combines with J gene TRBJ1-5; 8 nucleotides line up with TRBD1. CDR3 size: 14 residues. Germline V lookup: CDR1 SNHLY, CDR2 FYNNEI. After removal of 6 bases from V and 7 bases from J, the junction contained 8 bases not matched to a gene. The CDR3: CASRADRGWQPQHF. The CDR3 nucleotides are TGTGCCAGCAGGGCAGACAGGGGATGGCAGCCCCAGCATTTT.

V gene TRBV6-5 combines with J gene TRBJ2-5; D might be TRBD1 (5 bases). The CDR3 covers 13 residues. The ends were cut back, 0 bases at V and 5 bases at J, with 7 bases in the middle. CDR1 MNHEY and CDR2 SVGAGI come from the germline V gene. CDR3 protein: CASSYSNRETQYF. CDR3 bases: TGTGCCAGCAGTTACTCGAACAGGGAGACCCAGTACTTC.

The V and J genes are TRBV2 and TRBJ2-5; 11 nucleotides line up with TRBD1. This CDR3 region has 16 residues. Unmatched junction bases numbered 5, after V lost 5 bases and J lost 0 bases. CDR1 and CDR2 (germline): SNHLY, FYNNEI. The CDR3 DNA follows: TGTGCCAGCAGTATCCCGGGACAGGGGGACCAAGAGACCCAGTACTTC. Residues: CASSIPGQGDQETQYF.

This sequence joins TRBV9 and TRBJ2-3, with TRBD2 matching 11 bases. Germline V gives CDR1 SGDLS, CDR2 YYNGEE. The J segment lost 1 base and the V segment lost 2 bases, leaving 3 bases of the junction unmatched. The CDR3 loop spans 16 amino acids. DNA for the CDR3: TGTGCCAGCAGCGTTCCACTAGCGGGGGGCACAGATACGCAGTATTTT. Translation gives CASSVPLAGGTDTQYF.

The chain uses TRBV7-3 and TRBJ2-6; either TRBD1 or TRBD2 may supply D (5 bases each). The CDR3 contains 18 residues. V was pared by 1 base and J by 0 bases, with 13 bases between. Germline values: CDR1 SGHTA, CDR2 FQGTGA. The CDR3 nucleotides are TGTGCCAGCAGCTTAAGTGGGACCCCCAGCTCTGGGGCCAACGTCCTGACTTTC. This gives the protein CASSLSGTPSSGANVLTF.

The genes are TRBV4-1 and TRBJ1-1, with D uncertain. V dropped 0 bases and J dropped 5 bases, with 13 bases sitting between them. The V gene's germline CDR1 is MGHRA and CDR2 YSYEKL. The CDR3 sequence is 15 residues long. CDR3 nucleotides: TGCGCCAGCAGCCAAGATCATAAGGGCGAGACTGAAGCTTTCTTT. It specifies CASSQDHKGETEAFF.

The chain is built from TRBV3-1 (or the pseudogene TRBV3-2) and TRBJ1-2; the D gene is possibly TRBD1 (5 bases). Between the trimmed V and J ends, which lost 3 bases and 8 bases, there was a span of 13 bases. The CDR3 has 13 amino acids. The germline V gene encodes CDR1 LGHDT and CDR2 YNNKEL (reference sequence). CDR3 sequence (DNA): TGTGCCAGCAGCCAGGGGGTCCTGGGAGGCTACACCTTC. It translates to CASSQGVLGGYTF.

The chain links TRBV6-5 to TRBJ1-4, with D unclear. CDR1 MNHEY and CDR2 SVGAGI come from the germline V gene. The CDR3 runs 11 residues. Trimming removed 7 bases from V and 6 bases from J, with 6 bases in between. CDR3 sequence (DNA): TGTGCCAGCAATTTCGATGAAAAACTGTTTTTT. Encoded protein: CASNFDEKLFF.

This chain joins TRBV7-3 and TRBJ2-5; D might be TRBD1 (6 bases). CDR3 size: 15 residues. Germline V gives CDR1 SGHTA, CDR2 FQGTGA. Trimming removed 5 bases from V and 4 bases from J, with 17 bases in between. This CDR3 reads CASSPRPGVSETQYF. The CDR3 nucleotides are TGTGCCAGCAGCCCCCGCCCAGGGGTTTCAGAGACCCAGTACTTC.

The chain links TRBV28 to TRBJ2-5; D perhaps matches TRBD1 (5 bases). This CDR3 spans 15 amino acids. The germline CDR1 and CDR2 sequences are MDHEN and SYDVKM. Trimming shortened V by 4 bases and J by 4 bases, and 16 bases separated the two germline ends. The CDR3 bases are TGTGCCAGCAGTTCCCCCACAGGCGGTGCAGAGACCCAGTACTTC. It encodes CASSSPTGGAETQYF.

The genes are TRBV2 and TRBJ1-1; D might be TRBD1 (6 bases). The CDR3 extends over 15 amino acids. CDR1 and CDR2 from the germline V gene are SNHLY and FYNNEI. The V end lost 6 bases, the J end lost 0 bases, and 14 bases lay between the germline ends. CDR3 in DNA: TGTGCCAGCAGGAACTGGGGGCAGCTGAACACTGAAGCTTTCTTT. Translated: CASRNWGQLNTEAFF. Combining the CDR3 with reference TRBV2 and TRBJ1-1 gives the whole variable domain EPEVTQTPSHQVTQMGQEVILRCVPISNHLYFYWYRQILGQKVEFLVSFYNNEISEKSEIFDDQFSVERPDGSNFTLKIRSTKLEDSAMYFCASRNWGQLNTEAFFGQGTRLTVV.

The V call is TRBV2, the J call TRBJ2-2; TRBD1 matches at 7 bases. V lost 5 bases and J lost 6; bases outside the gene matches: 3. The CDR3 sequence is 13 residues long. Germline CDR1 is SNHLY and CDR2 is FYNNEI. The CDR3 loop reads CASSYTGAGELFF. The CDR3 DNA is TGTGCCAGCAGTTATACAGGGGCCGGGGAGCTGTTTTTT. The whole variable domain, filled in from reference TRBV2 and TRBJ2-2, reads EPEVTQTPSHQVTQMGQEVILRCVPISNHLYFYWYRQILGQKVEFLVSFYNNEISEKSEIFDDQFSVERPDGSNFTLKIRSTKLEDSAMYFCASSYTGAGELFFGEGSRLTVL.

The chain employs TRBV11-2 and TRBJ2-1, with unresolved D. CDR3 size: 15 residues. The V and J ends lost 5 bases and 6 bases respectively, with 17 bases between them. Germline CDR1 is SGHAT and CDR2 is FQNNGV. CDR3 coding DNA: TGTGCCAGCAGCCTCGCCCGGTCCAACATCAATGAGCAGTTCTTC. Encoded protein: CASSLARSNINEQFF.

The genes are TRBV9 and TRBJ1-1; TRBD1 agrees at 11 bases. Germline lookup yields CDR1 SGDLS and CDR2 YYNGEE. CDR3 length: 15 residues. V lost 3 bases and J lost 4; bases outside the gene matches: 5. This CDR3 is CASSAAGTGGTEAFF. The CDR3 DNA sequence: TGTGCCAGCAGCGCCGCCGGGACAGGGGGCACTGAAGCTTTCTTT. The complete variable domain, with remaining parts taken from reference TRBV9 and TRBJ1-1, reads DSGVTQTPKHLITATGQRVTLRCSPRSGDLSVYWYQQSLDQGLQFLIQYYNGEERAKGNILERFSAQQFPDLHSELNLSSLELGDSALYFCASSAAGTGGTEAFFGQGTRLTVV.

This chain links TRBV10-3 with TRBJ2-1; 8 bases line up with TRBD2. Per germline, CDR1 ENHRY and CDR2 SYGVKD. V was pared by 3 bases and J by 5 bases, with 9 bases of the junction left unmatched. The CDR3 has 16 residues. The CDR3 coding sequence is TGTGCCATCAGTGACCCGCGACTAGCGTTCGACAATGAGCAGTTCTTC. Translation: CAISDPRLAFDNEQFF.

The J gene is TRBJ1-2, the V gene TRBV3-1 (or the pseudogene TRBV3-2); TRBD1 is a possible D gene (5 bases). Germline lookup yields CDR1 LGHDT and CDR2 YNNKEL (reference sequence). This CDR3 comprises 14 residues. Trimming left V 0 bases short and J 7 bases short, with 12 bases between. In DNA, the CDR3 is TGTGCCAGCAGCCAAGATCGAGGGGTAGGTGGCTACACCTTC. Translating it yields CASSQDRGVGGYTF.

This clone has more than one count but fewer than ten. The sample has other DNA sequences that encode this CDR3 too. The rearrangement joins TRBV12-3 or TRBV12-4 to TRBJ1-1; D not resolved. The CDR3 is 12 residues long. V was pared by 3 bases and J by 2 bases, with 4 bases between. In DNA form, the CDR3 reads TGTGCCAGCAGTTTCGCCAACACTGAAGCTTTCTTT. This codes for CASSFANTEAFF.

This rearrangement joins TRBV27 to TRBJ2-1, with TRBD2 as a possible D gene (6 bases). Per germline, CDR1 MNHEY and CDR2 SMNVEV (reference sequence). This CDR3 spans 14 amino acids. V was clipped by 2 bases and J by 1 base, with 6 bases between them. As DNA, the CDR3 is TGTGCCAGCAGTTTAGGGGGGTCCTACAATGAGCAGTTCTTC. Its translation is CASSLGGSYNEQFF.

This chain joins TRBV28 and TRBJ1-1; possibly TRBD1 for D (5 bases). Germline V CDR1 and CDR2: MDHEN, SYDVKM. The CDR3 runs to 13 residues. Trimming removed 8 bases at V and 5 bases at J, with 15 bases between. CDR3: CASRKGLRTEAFF. The DNA of the CDR3 is TGTGCCAGCCGGAAGGGGTTGCGAACTGAAGCTTTCTTT.

The chain links TRBV29-1 to TRBJ1-1, with D unresolved. The CDR3 spans 12 residues. CDR1 is SQVTM and CDR2 is ANQGSEA in the germline V gene. The V gene lost 7 bases and the J gene lost 0 bases, with 9 bases spanning the gap. CDR3 coding DNA: TGCAGCGGCGACAAGATGAACACTGAAGCTTTCTTT. Translated, it gives CSGDKMNTEAFF.

V gene TRBV27 combines with J gene TRBJ1-3, with no clear D. V lost 6 bases and J 4 bases, leaving 4 bases between the germline ends. This CDR3 is 11 amino acids long. Germline CDR1 and CDR2: MNHEY and SMNVEV (reference sequence). The CDR3 reads CASRGGNTIYF. The CDR3 DNA is TGTGCCAGCAGGGGGGGAAACACCATATATTTT.

There are a few counts of this clone. J is TRBJ1-5 and V is TRBV4-2; D may be TRBD1 (6 bases). The germline V gene has CDR1 LGHNA and CDR2 YNFKEQ. This CDR3 is built from 15 residues. Trimming left V 3 bases short and J 6 bases short, with 15 bases between. CDR3 loop: CASSQPDSTAQPQHF. In DNA, the CDR3 is TGTGCCAGCAGCCAGCCGGACAGTACTGCTCAGCCCCAGCATTTT.

There are many counts of this clone. This rearrangement joins TRBV2 to TRBJ2-1, with 8 bases fitting TRBD2. The CDR3 is 15 amino acids. The germline V gene encodes CDR1 SNHLY and CDR2 FYNNEI. With V trimmed by 7 bases and J by 8 bases, 13 bases remained unmatched. CDR3 region: CASNPPREGQHEQFF. In nucleotides, the CDR3 is TGTGCCAGCAACCCCCCCCGGGAGGGCCAACATGAGCAGTTCTTC. The complete variable domain, with remaining parts taken from reference TRBV2 and TRBJ2-1, reads EPEVTQTPSHQVTQMGQEVILRCVPISNHLYFYWYRQILGQKVEFLVSFYNNEISEKSEIFDDQFSVERPDGSNFTLKIRSTKLEDSAMYFCASNPPREGQHEQFFGPGTRLTVL.

V and J are TRBV15 and TRBJ2-1, with a possible D match to TRBD2 (7 bases). The CDR3 consists of 18 residues. Germline V CDR1 and CDR2: LNHNV, YYDKDF (reference sequence). With 0 bases removed from V and 12 bases from J, the gap between germline ends came to 27 bases. CDR3 coding DNA: TGTGCCACCAGCAGAGATGAGGGGGACCTAGCGGCCACCCAAGGGCAGTTCTTC. This codes for CATSRDEGDLAATQGQFF.